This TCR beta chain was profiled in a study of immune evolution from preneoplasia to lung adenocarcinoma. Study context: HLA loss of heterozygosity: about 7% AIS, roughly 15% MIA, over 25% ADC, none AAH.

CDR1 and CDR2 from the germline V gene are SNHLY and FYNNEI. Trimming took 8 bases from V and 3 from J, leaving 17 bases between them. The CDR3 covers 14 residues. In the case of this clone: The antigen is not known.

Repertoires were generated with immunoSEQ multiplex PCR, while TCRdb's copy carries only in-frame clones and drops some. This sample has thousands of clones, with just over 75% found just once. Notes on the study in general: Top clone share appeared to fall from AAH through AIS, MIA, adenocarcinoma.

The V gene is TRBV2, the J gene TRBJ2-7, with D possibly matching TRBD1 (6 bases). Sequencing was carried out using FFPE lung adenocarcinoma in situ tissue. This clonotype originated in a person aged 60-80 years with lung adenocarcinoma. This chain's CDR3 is CASLPTPQGYEQYF. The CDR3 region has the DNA TGTGCCAGCCTCCCGACACCACAGGGCTACGAGCAGTACTTC.